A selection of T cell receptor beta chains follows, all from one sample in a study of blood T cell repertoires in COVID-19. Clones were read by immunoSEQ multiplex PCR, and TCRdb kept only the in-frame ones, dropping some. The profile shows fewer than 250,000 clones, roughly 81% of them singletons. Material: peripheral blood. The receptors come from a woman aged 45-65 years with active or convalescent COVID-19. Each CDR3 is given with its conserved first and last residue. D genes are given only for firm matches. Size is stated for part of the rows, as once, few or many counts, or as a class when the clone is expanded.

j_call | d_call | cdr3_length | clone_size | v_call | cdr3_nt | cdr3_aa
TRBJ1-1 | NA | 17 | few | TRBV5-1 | TGCGCCAGCAGCGACGGGGATTTAAGACTTGACAGGACTGAAGCTTTCTTT | CASSDGDLRLDRTEAFF
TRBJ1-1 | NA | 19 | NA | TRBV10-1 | TGCGCCAGCAGTGAGTTCGGTGAAAGGGGTGGTTTACGGAACACTGAAGCTTTCTTT | CASSEFGERGGLRNTEAFF
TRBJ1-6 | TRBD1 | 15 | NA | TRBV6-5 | TGTGCCAGCAGAGGGACAGGGGGCCGTAATTCACCCCTCCACTTT | CASRGTGGRNSPLHF
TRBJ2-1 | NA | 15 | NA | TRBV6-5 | TGTGCCAGCAGCCCGAGTGGCGGGAAGTACAATGAGCAGTTCTTC | CASSPSGGKYNEQFF
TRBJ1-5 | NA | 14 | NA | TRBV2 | TGTGCCAGCAGTTGGGACATCGGGGAGCAGCCCCAGCATTTT | CASSWDIGEQPQHF
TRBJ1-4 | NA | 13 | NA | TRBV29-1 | TGCAGCGTTTGGGAGGGAGAAGGTGAAAAACTGTTTTTT | CSVWEGEGEKLFF
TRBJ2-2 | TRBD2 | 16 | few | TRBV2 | TGTGCCAGCAGTGCCGGACTAGCGGGGGTGACCGGGGAGCTGTTTTTT | CASSAGLAGVTGELFF
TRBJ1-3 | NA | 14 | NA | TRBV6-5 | TGTGCCAGCAGTCTACAGGTCTCTGGAAACACCATATATTTT | CASSLQVSGNTIYF
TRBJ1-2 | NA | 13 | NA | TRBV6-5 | TGTGCCAGCACCGCACAGGGCACTTATGGCTACACCTTC | CASTAQGTYGYTF
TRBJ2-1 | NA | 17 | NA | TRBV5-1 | TGCGCCAGCAGTCCAGCCGGCTCCCTAAAAGGAGTCAATGAGCAGTTCTTC | CASSPAGSLKGVNEQFF
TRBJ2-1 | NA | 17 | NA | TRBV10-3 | TGTGCCATCAGTGAGCAAAGGGGGACCTTTACGTACAATGAGCAGTTCTTC | CAISEQRGTFTYNEQFF
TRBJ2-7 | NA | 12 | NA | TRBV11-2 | TGTGCCAGCAGCTTAGACGGAGGCGAGCAGTACTTC | CASSLDGGEQYF
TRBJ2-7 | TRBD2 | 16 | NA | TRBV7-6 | TGTGCCAGCAGCCCTCGTCGAGCGGGAGGGACCTACGAGCAGTACTTC | CASSPRRAGGTYEQYF
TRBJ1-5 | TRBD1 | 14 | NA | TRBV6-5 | TGTGCCAGCACCCTCGGACAGGGGGTTCAGCCCCAGCATTTT | CASTLGQGVQPQHF
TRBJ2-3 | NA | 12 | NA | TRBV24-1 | TGTGCCACCAGTGATGGAGGGGATACGCAGTATTTT | CATSDGGDTQYF
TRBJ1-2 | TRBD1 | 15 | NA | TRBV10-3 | TGTGCCATCAGTCCAGGGACAGGCCGAGACTATGGCTACACCTTC | CAISPGTGRDYGYTF
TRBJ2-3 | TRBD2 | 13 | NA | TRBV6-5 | TGTGCCAGCAGCCCAAGCCGGACTAGCACGCAGTATTTT | CASSPSRTSTQYF
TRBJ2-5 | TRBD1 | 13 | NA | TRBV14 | TGTGCCAGCAGCCTGACAGGGGTAGAGACCCAGTACTTC | CASSLTGVETQYF
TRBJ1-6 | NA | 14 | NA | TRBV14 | TGTGCCAGCAGCCAGCGGGGGAGCAATTCACCCCTCCACTTT | CASSQRGSNSPLHF
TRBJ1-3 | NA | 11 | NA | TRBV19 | TGTGCCACCCTAAGAGGTAACACCATATATTTT | CATLRGNTIYF
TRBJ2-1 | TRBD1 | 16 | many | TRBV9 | TGTGCCAGCAGTGACCGGACAGGGTCCTCCTACAATGAGCAGTTCTTC | CASSDRTGSSYNEQFF
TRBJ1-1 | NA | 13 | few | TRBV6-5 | TGTGCCAGCAGTTACCGTAAGAACACTGAAGCTTTCTTT | CASSYRKNTEAFF
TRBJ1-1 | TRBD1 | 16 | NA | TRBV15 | TGTGCCACCAGCAGAGACAACAGGGGGGGAAGCACTGAAGCTTTCTTT | CATSRDNRGGSTEAFF
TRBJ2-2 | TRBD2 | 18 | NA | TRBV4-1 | TGCGCCAGCAGCCCACGACTAGCGGGAGGCGTTTTGTCCGGGGAGCTGTTTTTT | CASSPRLAGGVLSGELFF
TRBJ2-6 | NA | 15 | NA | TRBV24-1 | TGTGCCACCAGTGCCGGGACTGCTGGGGCCAACGTCCTGACTTTC | CATSAGTAGANVLTF
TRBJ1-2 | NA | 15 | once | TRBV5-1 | TGCGCCAGCAGCTTGGCCGAAGCCAGAGGCTATGGCTACACCTTC | CASSLAEARGYGYTF
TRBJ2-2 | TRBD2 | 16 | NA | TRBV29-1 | TGCAGCGTCGCCGGACTAGCGGGGAAGAACACCGGGGAGCTGTTTTTT | CSVAGLAGKNTGELFF
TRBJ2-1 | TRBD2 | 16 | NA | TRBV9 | TGTGCCAGCAGCGAGACCGGGACTAGCGGTTACAATGAGCAGTTCTTC | CASSETGTSGYNEQFF
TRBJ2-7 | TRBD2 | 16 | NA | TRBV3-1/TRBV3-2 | TGTGCCAGCAGCCCCCAAAGCGGGAGAGGCGGGTACGAGCAGTACTTC | CASSPQSGRGGYEQYF
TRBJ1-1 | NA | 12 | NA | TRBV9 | TGTGCCAGCAGCTCAACAGGGACTGAAGCTTTCTTT | CASSSTGTEAFF
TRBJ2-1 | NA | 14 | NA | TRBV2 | TGTGCCAGCAGTGGGGGGGACCTTCTCGGTGAGCAGTTCTTC | CASSGGDLLGEQFF
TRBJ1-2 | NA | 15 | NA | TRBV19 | TGTGCCAGTAAAGTCAGTGTTCCGGGAGACTATGGCTACACCTTC | CASKVSVPGDYGYTF
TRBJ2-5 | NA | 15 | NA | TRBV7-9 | TGTGCCAGCAGCTTACTAGGACAGTCACAAGAGACCCAGTACTTC | CASSLLGQSQETQYF
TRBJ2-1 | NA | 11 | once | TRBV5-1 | TGCGCCAGCAAGGAGTACAATGAGCAGTTCTTC | CASKEYNEQFF
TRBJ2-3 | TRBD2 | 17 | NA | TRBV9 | TGTGCCAGCAGCGTAGCGGGACTAGCGGGGGGAACAGATACGCAGTATTTT | CASSVAGLAGGTDTQYF
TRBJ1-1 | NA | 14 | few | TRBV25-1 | TGTGCCAGCAGTGACGTCGGGGGAAACACTGAAGCTTTCTTT | CASSDVGGNTEAFF
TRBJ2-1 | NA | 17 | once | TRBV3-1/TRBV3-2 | TGTGCCAGCAGCCAAGGGTTCCGAGCCCCCCCGGGGAATGAGCAGTTCTTC | CASSQGFRAPPGNEQFF
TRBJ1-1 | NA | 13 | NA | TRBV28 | TGTGCCAGCAGGGGGGGATTGGGAACTGAAGCTTTCTTT | CASRGGLGTEAFF
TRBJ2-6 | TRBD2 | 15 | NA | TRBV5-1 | TGCGCCAGCAGCATAGTAGCGGGAAGATCCAACGTCCTGACTTTC | CASSIVAGRSNVLTF
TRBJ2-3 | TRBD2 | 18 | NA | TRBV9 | TGTGCCAGCAGCGTAGTCGTAGGGACCCTAGCGGGCACAGATACGCAGTATTTT | CASSVVVGTLAGTDTQYF
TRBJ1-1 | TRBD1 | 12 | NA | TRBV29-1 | TGCAGCGCCGACAGGGACTTCCCTGAAGCTTTCTTT | CSADRDFPEAFF
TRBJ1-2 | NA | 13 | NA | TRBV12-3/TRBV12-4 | TGTGCCAGCAGTCCCAGGGGCGGATATGGCTACACCTTC | CASSPRGGYGYTF
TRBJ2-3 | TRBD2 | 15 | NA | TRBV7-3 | TGTGCCAGCAGCTTAGGGGGACTAGCATCAGATACGCAGTATTTT | CASSLGGLASDTQYF
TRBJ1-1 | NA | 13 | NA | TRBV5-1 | TGCGCCAGCAGCGTTGGACAGTACACTGAAGCTTTCTTT | CASSVGQYTEAFF
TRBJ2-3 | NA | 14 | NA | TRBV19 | TGTGCCAGTAGTGGGGCTTATGAGACAGATACGCAGTATTTT | CASSGAYETDTQYF
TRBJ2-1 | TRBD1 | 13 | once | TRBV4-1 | TGCGCCAGCTCCCAGACAGGGCTCTATGAGCAGTTCTTC | CASSQTGLYEQFF
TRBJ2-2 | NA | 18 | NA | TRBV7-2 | TGTGCCAGCAGCCCACCCGGGAGCAGGGCCCTCGGCACCGGGGAGCTGTTTTTT | CASSPPGSRALGTGELFF
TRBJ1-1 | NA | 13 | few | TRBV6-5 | TGTGCCAGCAGTTACAACTTCGTTGAGGCAGCTTTCTTT | CASSYNFVEAAFF
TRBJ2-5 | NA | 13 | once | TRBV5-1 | TGCGCCAGCAGCCTCGGCCCCGGGGAGACCCAGTACTTC | CASSLGPGETQYF
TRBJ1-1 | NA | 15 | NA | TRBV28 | TGTGCCAGCACCCACTCCACCCGGGGGGCGACTGAAGCTTTCTTT | CASTHSTRGATEAFF
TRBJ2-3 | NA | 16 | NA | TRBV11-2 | TGTGCCAGCAGCTTAGATATGGGTAGCGGCACAGATACGCAGTATTTT | CASSLDMGSGTDTQYF
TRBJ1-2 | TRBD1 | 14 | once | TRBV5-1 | TGCGCCAGCAGCACCCGACAGGGGGCCGGAGGCTACACCTTC | CASSTRQGAGGYTF
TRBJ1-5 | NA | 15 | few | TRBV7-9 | TGTGCCAGCAGCTTATCCAGGGGAAGCAATCAGCCCCAGCATTTT | CASSLSRGSNQPQHF
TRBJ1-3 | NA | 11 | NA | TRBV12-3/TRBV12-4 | TGTGCCAGCGGTCTAGGAAACACCATATATTTT | CASGLGNTIYF
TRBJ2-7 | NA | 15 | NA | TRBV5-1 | TGCGCCAGCAGCACCGCCACAGGGTATTCCTACGAGCAGTACTTC | CASSTATGYSYEQYF
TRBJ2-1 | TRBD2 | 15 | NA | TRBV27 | TGTGCCAGCAGTCTACTAGCGGGGGCCTACAATGAGCAGTTCTTC | CASSLLAGAYNEQFF
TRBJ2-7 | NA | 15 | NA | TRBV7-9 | TGTGCCAGCAGCTTAAATCCAGCGGTGGAGTACGAGCAGTACTTC | CASSLNPAVEYEQYF